These T cell receptor beta chains were read from a single sample in a study of blood T cell repertoires in COVID-19. Assay: immunoSEQ multiplex PCR; the TCRdb copy retains only in-frame clones and omits some. The data show 130,000 or so clones, with around 78% seen just once and 11% held by the top ten. Specimen: peripheral blood. These receptors all stem from a human donor in a cohort sampled during active COVID-19. Both conserved end residues are trimmed from each CDR3. Where a row states a size, it is once, few, many or the class of an expanded clone; other rows omit it.

v_gene: TRBV2; j_gene: TRBJ2-2; abundance: NA; CDR3aa: ASTRDRSHTGELF
v_gene: TRBV6-1; j_gene: TRBJ2-3; abundance: NA; CDR3aa: ASSALLAGGPPDTQY
v_gene: TRBV13; j_gene: TRBJ2-3; abundance: once; CDR3aa: ASSSRDRGLTDTQY
v_gene: TRBV6-4; j_gene: TRBJ2-1; abundance: once; CDR3aa: ASRVDRGLYNEQF
v_gene: TRBV19; j_gene: TRBJ1-2; abundance: once; CDR3aa: ASSVDRGRGGYT
v_gene: TRBV6-5; j_gene: TRBJ1-5; abundance: NA; CDR3aa: ASERQGNQPQH
v_gene: TRBV5-1; j_gene: TRBJ2-7; abundance: once; CDR3aa: ASSLTGGTYEQY
v_gene: TRBV12-3/TRBV12-4; j_gene: TRBJ1-3; abundance: NA; CDR3aa: ASSGQGLNTIY
v_gene: TRBV6-5; j_gene: TRBJ2-7; abundance: NA; CDR3aa: ASILGTRAAYEQY
v_gene: TRBV5-1; j_gene: TRBJ2-6; abundance: NA; CDR3aa: ASSLGQGAGANVLT
v_gene: TRBV24-1; j_gene: TRBJ1-2; abundance: NA; CDR3aa: ATSVPQGAGGYT
v_gene: TRBV6-1; j_gene: TRBJ1-5; abundance: many; CDR3aa: ASSEFGAQPQH
v_gene: TRBV27; j_gene: TRBJ2-1; abundance: NA; CDR3aa: ASSDTGVDEQF
v_gene: TRBV5-1; j_gene: TRBJ2-3; abundance: once; CDR3aa: ASSSGWRVEQY
v_gene: TRBV30; j_gene: TRBJ1-1; abundance: once; CDR3aa: AWVTTGNTEAF
v_gene: TRBV18; j_gene: TRBJ2-7; abundance: NA; CDR3aa: ASSPSGLAGDYSYEQY
v_gene: TRBV19; j_gene: TRBJ2-5; abundance: NA; CDR3aa: ASSVRDSASQETQY
v_gene: TRBV5-6; j_gene: TRBJ2-2; abundance: NA; CDR3aa: ASSLGTATGELF
v_gene: TRBV2; j_gene: TRBJ1-2; abundance: NA; CDR3aa: ASRGDSLTYGYT
v_gene: TRBV15; j_gene: TRBJ2-1; abundance: NA; CDR3aa: ATSRKRDRGNEQF
v_gene: TRBV5-6; j_gene: TRBJ1-2; abundance: NA; CDR3aa: ASSGDSSRYGYT
v_gene: TRBV23-1; j_gene: TRBJ2-7; abundance: NA; CDR3aa: ASSQSGGGTYEQY
v_gene: TRBV24-1; j_gene: TRBJ2-1; abundance: NA; CDR3aa: ATRNAVGEQF
v_gene: TRBV3-1/TRBV3-2; j_gene: TRBJ1-1; abundance: many; CDR3aa: ASTPRGANTEAF
v_gene: TRBV3-1/TRBV3-2; j_gene: TRBJ1-5; abundance: NA; CDR3aa: ASSLGQGASQPQH
v_gene: TRBV6-6; j_gene: TRBJ2-7; abundance: NA; CDR3aa: ASSYPLSEQY
v_gene: TRBV28; j_gene: TRBJ2-5; abundance: few; CDR3aa: ASSSRRTSGGMGETQY
v_gene: TRBV19; j_gene: TRBJ1-5; abundance: NA; CDR3aa: ASSINPAREGNSNQPQH
v_gene: TRBV5-4; j_gene: TRBJ1-3; abundance: NA; CDR3aa: ASSPGGDPGNTIY
v_gene: TRBV20-1; j_gene: TRBJ2-7; abundance: NA; CDR3aa: SASERGGSLTYEQY
v_gene: TRBV28; j_gene: TRBJ1-5; abundance: NA; CDR3aa: ASSFLALSNQPQH
v_gene: TRBV7-2; j_gene: TRBJ1-4; abundance: NA; CDR3aa: ASSQLERDNEKLF
v_gene: TRBV25-1; j_gene: TRBJ1-2; abundance: once; CDR3aa: ASSEGRPYGYT
v_gene: TRBV28; j_gene: TRBJ1-1; abundance: NA; CDR3aa: ASSSGGRDSTEAF
v_gene: TRBV5-1; j_gene: TRBJ1-1; abundance: NA; CDR3aa: ASSSGWGDTEAF
v_gene: TRBV9; j_gene: TRBJ2-2; abundance: NA; CDR3aa: ASSGLADTGELF
v_gene: TRBV15; j_gene: TRBJ1-1; abundance: NA; CDR3aa: ATSPRGDTEAF
v_gene: TRBV14; j_gene: TRBJ2-7; abundance: NA; CDR3aa: ASSLLGPYEQY
v_gene: TRBV4-1; j_gene: TRBJ2-3; abundance: few; CDR3aa: ASSHRGSSTDTQY
v_gene: TRBV19; j_gene: TRBJ1-2; abundance: NA; CDR3aa: ASSIFPGQGDFYGYT